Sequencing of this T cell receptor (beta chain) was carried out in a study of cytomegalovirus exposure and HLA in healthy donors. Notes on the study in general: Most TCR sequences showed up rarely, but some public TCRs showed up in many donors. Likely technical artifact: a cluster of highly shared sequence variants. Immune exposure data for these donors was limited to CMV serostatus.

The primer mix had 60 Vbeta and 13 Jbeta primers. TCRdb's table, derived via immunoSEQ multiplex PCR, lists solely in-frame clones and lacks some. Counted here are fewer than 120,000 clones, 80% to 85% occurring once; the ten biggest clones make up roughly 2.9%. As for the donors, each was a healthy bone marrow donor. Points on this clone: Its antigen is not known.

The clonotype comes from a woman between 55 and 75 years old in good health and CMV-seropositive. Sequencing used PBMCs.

CDR3 protein: CASSLTGGVTGELFF. CDR3 DNA sequence: TGTGCCAGCAGCTTAACAGGGGGAGTCACCGGGGAGCTGTTTTTT. The chain links TRBV5-4 to TRBJ2-2; 8 bases match TRBD1. The CDR3 has 15 amino acids. The trim removed 2 bases at V and 4 bases at J, leaving 4 bases unmatched. Germline values: CDR1 SGHNT, CDR2 YYREEE (reference sequence). Full variable domain (outside the CDR3, taken from reference TRBV5-4 and TRBJ2-2): ETGVTQSPTHLIKTRGQQVTLRCSSQSGHNTVSWYQQALGQGPQFIFQYYREEENGRGNFPPRFSGLQFPNYSSELNVNALELDDSALYLCASSLTGGVTGELFFGEGSRLTVL.